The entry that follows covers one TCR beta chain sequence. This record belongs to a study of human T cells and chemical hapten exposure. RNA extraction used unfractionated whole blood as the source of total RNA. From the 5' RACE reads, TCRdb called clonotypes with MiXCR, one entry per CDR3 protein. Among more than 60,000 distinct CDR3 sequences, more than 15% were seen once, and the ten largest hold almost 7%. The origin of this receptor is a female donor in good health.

DNA for the CDR3: TGCGCCAGCAGCGGGGTTGCGGGGCAGGGCACTGAAGCTTTCTTT. Its translation is CASSGVAGQGTEAFF. V is TRBV5-1 and J is TRBJ1-1; possibly TRBD1 for D (5 bases). Trimming removed 4 bases at V and 4 bases at J, with 17 bases between. Germline V CDR1 and CDR2: SGHRS, YFSETQ. The CDR3 is 15 amino acids.